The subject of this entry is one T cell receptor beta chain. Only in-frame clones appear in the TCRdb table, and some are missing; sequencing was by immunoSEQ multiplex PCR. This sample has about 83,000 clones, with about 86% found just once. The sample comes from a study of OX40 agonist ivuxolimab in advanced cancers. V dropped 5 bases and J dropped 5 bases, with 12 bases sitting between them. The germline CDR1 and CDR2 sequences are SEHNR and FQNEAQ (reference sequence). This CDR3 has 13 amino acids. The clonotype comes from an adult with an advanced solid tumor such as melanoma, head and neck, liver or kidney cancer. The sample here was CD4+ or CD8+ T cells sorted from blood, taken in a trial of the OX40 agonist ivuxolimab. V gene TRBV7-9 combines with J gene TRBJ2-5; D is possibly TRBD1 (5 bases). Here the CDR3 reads CASSPQGVETQYF. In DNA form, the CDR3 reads TGTGCCAGCAGCCCGCAGGGTGTGGAGACCCAGTACTTC. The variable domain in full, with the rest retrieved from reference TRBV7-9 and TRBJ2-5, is DTGVSQNPRHKITKRGQNVTFRCDPISEHNRLYWYRQTLGQGPEFLTYFQNEAQLEKSRLLSDRFSAERPKGSFSTLEIQRTEQGDSAMYLCASSPQGVETQYFGPGTRLLVL.